The present entry profiles one T cell receptor beta chain with its context. What it binds is not known. As the sequencing template, cDNA was produced by extracting RNA and reverse transcribing it. Only in-frame clones appear in the TCRdb table, and some are missing; sequencing was by immunoSEQ multiplex PCR. The sample has some 200,000 clones, about 60% seen once; the top ten hold 3.3%. Specified treatment: oral pan-JAK inhibitor, 5-10 mg twice daily. This sample is part of a study of CD8+ T cells in alopecia areata. Across the study: Tofacitinib was given for 6 to 18 months, then stopped for 6 months. General study points: With just one nonresponder, it is still uncertain whether baseline CD8+ expansion relates to response. Amid tofacitinib therapy, many expanded lesional clones stayed present in scalp and blood. Mouse data revealed clearer TCR sharing than patient data did, a gap possibly tied to HLA.

Germline CDR1 reads SQVTM; CDR2 reads ANQGSEA. This CDR3 has 14 residues. Trimming shortened V by 2 bases and J by 1 base, and 11 bases separated the two germline ends. The sample was CD4+ T cells sorted from blood, taken at week 4, from a patient treated with tofacitinib. The source is a human donor with alopecia areata. The chain links TRBV29-1 to TRBJ1-1, with D unclear. CDR3 nucleotides: TGCAGCGTTGAATGGGCAGCCCCGAACACTGAAGCTTTCTTT. This codes for CSVEWAAPNTEAFF.